Given below is one T cell receptor beta chain in context. Antigen specificity is unknown. The data originate from a study of T cells in localized non-small cell lung cancer. Germline trimming cut 2 bases from V and 2 bases from J; bases unmatched to any gene: 11. CDR3 length: 17 residues. CDR1 MNHEY and CDR2 SMNVEV come from the germline V gene (reference sequence). Sequenced by immunoSEQ multiplex PCR; TCRdb stores in-frame clones only, minus some. Of tens of thousands of clones in the sample, 85% to 90% were seen once. Study-wide results and limits: Sequencing, confined to only one tumor region, leaves heterogeneity possible. Adjacent lung exhibited a median of 57 among the 100 most abundant tumor clones.

Material: peripheral blood, obtained before any cancer treatment. V is TRBV27 and J is TRBJ1-2, with TRBD1 matching over 7 bases. The clonotype originates from a female donor over 55 with stage I squamous cell lung carcinoma. The DNA for the CDR3 is TGTGCCAGCAGTTTACACGCCGCCACAGGGGCGAACTATGGCTACACCTTC. It specifies CASSLHAATGANYGYTF.